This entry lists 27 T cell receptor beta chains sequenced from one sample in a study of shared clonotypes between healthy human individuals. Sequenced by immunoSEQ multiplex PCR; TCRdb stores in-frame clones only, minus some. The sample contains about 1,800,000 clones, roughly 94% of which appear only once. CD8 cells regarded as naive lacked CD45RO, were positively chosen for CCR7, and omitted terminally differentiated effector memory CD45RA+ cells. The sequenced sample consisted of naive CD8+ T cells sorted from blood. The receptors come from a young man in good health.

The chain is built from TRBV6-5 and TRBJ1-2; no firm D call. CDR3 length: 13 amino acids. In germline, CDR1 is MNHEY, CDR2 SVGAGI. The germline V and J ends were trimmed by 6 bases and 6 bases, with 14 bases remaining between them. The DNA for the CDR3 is TGTGCCAGCAGAACCATGGATGCCCATGGCTACACCTTC. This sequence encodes CASRTMDAHGYTF.

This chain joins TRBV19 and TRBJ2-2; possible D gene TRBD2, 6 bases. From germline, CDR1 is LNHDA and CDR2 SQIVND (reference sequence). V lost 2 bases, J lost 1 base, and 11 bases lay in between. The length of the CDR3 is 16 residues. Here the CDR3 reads CASSILGGMNTGELFF. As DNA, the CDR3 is TGTGCCAGTAGTATACTAGGCGGGATGAACACCGGGGAGCTGTTTTTT.

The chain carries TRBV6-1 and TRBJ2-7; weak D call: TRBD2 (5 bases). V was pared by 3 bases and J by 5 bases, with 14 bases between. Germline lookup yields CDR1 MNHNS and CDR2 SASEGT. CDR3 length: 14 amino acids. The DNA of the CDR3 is TGTGCCAGCAGTGATATCTTAGAGGGCCACGAGCAGTACTTC. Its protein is CASSDILEGHEQYF.

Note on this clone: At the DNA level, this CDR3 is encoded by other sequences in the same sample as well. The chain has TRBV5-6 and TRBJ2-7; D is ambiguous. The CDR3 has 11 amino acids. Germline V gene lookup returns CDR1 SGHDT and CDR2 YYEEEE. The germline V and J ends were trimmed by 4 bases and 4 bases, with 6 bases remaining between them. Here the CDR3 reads CASSLGYEQYF. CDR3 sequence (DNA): TGTGCCAGCAGCCTGGGTTACGAGCAGTACTTC.

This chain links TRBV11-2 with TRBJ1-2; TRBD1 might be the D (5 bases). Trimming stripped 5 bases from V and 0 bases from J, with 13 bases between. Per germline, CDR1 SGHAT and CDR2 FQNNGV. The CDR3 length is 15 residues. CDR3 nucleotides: TGTGCCAGCAGCCCAACCCAGGGAGCTAACTATGGCTACACCTTC. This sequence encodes CASSPTQGANYGYTF.

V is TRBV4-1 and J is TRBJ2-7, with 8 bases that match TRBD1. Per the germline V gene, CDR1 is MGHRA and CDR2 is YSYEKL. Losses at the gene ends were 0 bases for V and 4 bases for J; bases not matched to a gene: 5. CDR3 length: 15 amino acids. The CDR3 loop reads CASSQEAGGSYEQYF. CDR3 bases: TGCGCCAGCAGCCAAGAGGCAGGGGGCAGTTACGAGCAGTACTTC.

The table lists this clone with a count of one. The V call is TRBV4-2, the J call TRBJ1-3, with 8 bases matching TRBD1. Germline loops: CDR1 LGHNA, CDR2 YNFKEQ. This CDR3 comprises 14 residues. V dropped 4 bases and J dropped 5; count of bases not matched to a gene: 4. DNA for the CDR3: TGTGCCAGCAGCCTCGGACAGGGTAGAAACACCATATATTTT. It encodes CASSLGQGRNTIYF.

The CDR3 spells CASSLGGSGGVETQYF. For the CDR3, the DNA is TGTGCCAGCAGCTTAGGAGGTAGCGGGGGGGTTGAGACCCAGTACTTC. This chain links TRBV7-2 with TRBJ2-5; 11 nucleotides agree with TRBD2. CDR3 length: 16 amino acids. The junction had 6 bases not matched to a gene; V was cut back by 1 base and J by 5 bases. The germline V gene has CDR1 SGHTA and CDR2 FQGNSA.

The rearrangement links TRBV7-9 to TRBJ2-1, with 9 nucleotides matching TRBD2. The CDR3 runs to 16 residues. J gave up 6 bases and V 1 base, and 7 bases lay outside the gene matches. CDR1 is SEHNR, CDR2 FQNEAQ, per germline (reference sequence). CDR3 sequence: CASSLVGGTSFNEQFF. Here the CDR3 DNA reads TGTGCCAGCAGCTTAGTGGGCGGGACTAGCTTCAATGAGCAGTTCTTC.

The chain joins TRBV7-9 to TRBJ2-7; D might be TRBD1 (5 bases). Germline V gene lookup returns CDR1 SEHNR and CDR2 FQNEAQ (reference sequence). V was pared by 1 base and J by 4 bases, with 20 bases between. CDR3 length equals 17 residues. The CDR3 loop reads CASSLEGARGPRYEQYF. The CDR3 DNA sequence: TGTGCCAGCAGCTTAGAAGGGGCTCGTGGACCGCGGTACGAGCAGTACTTC.

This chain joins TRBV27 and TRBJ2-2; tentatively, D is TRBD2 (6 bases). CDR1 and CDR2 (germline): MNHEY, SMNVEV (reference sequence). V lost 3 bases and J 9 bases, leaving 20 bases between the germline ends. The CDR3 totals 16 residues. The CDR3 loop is CASSFSLALPNRELFF. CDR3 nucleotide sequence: TGTGCCAGCAGTTTCTCACTAGCCCTACCCAATCGGGAGCTGTTTTTT.

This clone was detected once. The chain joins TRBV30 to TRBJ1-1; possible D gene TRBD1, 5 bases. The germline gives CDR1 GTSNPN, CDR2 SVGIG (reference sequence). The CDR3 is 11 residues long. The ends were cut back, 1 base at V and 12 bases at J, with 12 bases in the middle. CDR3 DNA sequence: TGTGCCTGGAGTGCCGGGACTTACCCTTTCTTT. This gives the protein CAWSAGTYPFF.

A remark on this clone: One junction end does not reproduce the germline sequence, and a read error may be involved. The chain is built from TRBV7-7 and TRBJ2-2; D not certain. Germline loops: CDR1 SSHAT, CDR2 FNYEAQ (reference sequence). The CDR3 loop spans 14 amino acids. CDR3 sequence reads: CASSPSSTSGELFF. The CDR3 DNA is TGTGCTAGCAGCCCTTCCTCCACGAGCGGGGAGCTGTTTTTT.

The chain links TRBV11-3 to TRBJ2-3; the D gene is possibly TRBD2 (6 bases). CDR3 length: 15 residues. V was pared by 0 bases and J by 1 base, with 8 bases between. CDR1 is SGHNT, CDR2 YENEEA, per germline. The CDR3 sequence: CASSLEGGGTDTQYF. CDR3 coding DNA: TGTGCCAGCAGCTTAGAAGGCGGGGGCACAGATACGCAGTATTTT.

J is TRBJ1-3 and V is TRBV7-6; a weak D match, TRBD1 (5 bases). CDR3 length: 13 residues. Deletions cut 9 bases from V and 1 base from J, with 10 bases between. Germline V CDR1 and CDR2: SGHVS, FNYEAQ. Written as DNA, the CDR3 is TGTGCCAGTTGGGGGGGTTCTGGAAACACCATATATTTT. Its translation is CASWGGSGNTIYF.

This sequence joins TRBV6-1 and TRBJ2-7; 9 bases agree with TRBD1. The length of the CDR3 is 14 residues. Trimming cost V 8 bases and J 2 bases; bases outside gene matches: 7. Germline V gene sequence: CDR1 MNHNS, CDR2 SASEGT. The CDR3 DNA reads TGTGCCAGCGGGCGGGACAGGGCTACCTACGAGCAGTACTTC. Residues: CASGRDRATYEQYF.

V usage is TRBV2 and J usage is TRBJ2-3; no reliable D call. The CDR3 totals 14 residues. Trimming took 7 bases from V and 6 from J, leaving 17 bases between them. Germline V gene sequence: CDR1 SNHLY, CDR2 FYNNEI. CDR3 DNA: TGTGCCAGCAACGGGCCGGTAGATCCGGATACGCAGTATTTT. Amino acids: CASNGPVDPDTQYF.

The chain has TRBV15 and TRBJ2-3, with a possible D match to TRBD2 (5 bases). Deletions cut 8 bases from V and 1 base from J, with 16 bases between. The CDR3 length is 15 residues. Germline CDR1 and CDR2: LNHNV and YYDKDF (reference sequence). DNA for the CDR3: TGTGCCACCCGACTTGCTGACGGGGGCACAGATACGCAGTATTTT. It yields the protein CATRLADGGTDTQYF.

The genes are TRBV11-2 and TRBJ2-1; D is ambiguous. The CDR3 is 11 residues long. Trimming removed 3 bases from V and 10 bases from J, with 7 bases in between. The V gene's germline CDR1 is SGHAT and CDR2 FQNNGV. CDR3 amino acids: CASSFPPEQFF. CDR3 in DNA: TGTGCCAGCAGCTTCCCGCCCGAGCAGTTCTTC.

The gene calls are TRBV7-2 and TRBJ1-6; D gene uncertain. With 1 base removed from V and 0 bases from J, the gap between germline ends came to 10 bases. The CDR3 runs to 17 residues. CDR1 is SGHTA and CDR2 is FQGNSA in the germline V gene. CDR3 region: CASSLVPGSSYNSPLHF. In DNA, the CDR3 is TGTGCCAGCAGCTTAGTTCCGGGGAGCTCCTATAATTCACCCCTCCACTTT.

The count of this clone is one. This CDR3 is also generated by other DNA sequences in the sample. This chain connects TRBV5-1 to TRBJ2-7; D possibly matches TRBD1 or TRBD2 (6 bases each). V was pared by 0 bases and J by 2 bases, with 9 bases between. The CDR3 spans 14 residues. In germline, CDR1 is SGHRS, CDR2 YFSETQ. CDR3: CASSLAGDTYEQYF. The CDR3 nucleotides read TGCGCCAGCAGCTTGGCGGGGGACACCTACGAGCAGTACTTC.

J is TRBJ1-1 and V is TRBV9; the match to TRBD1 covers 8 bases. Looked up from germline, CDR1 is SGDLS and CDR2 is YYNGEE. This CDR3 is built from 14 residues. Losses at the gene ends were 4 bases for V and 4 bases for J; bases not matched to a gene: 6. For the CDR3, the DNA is TGTGCCAGCAGCCTTCAGGGGGCAAGCACTGAAGCTTTCTTT. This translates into CASSLQGASTEAFF.

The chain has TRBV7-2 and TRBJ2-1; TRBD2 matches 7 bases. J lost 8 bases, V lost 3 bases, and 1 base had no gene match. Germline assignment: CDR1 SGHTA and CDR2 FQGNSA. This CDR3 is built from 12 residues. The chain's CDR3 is CASSFAGDEQFF. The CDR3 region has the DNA TGTGCCAGCAGCTTTGCGGGGGATGAGCAGTTCTTC.

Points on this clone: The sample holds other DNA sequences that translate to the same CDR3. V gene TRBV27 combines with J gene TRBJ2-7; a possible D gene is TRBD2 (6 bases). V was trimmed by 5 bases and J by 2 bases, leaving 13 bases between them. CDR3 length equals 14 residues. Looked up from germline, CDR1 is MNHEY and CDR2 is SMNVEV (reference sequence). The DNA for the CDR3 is TGTGCCAGCAGTCCCCCTGCGGGGACCTACGAGCAGTACTTC. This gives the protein CASSPPAGTYEQYF.

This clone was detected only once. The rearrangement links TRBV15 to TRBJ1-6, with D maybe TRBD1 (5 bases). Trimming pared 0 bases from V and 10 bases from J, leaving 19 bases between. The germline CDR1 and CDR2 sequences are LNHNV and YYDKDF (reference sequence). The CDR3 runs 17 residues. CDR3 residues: CATSRDSGTRYTSPLHF. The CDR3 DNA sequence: TGTGCCACCAGCAGAGATTCTGGGACCCGTTATACCTCACCCCTCCACTTT.

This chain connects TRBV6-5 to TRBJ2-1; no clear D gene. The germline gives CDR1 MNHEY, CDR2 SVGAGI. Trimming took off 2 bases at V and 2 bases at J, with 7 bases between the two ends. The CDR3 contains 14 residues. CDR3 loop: CASSYTSPYNEQFF. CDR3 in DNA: TGTGCCAGCAGTTACACCAGTCCCTACAATGAGCAGTTCTTC.

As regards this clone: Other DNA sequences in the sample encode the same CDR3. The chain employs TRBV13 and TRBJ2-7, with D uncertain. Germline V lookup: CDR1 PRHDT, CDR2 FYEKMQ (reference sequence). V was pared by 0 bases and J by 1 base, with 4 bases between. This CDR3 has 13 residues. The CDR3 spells CASSLGPSYEQYF. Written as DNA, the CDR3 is TGTGCCAGCAGCTTAGGACCTTCCTACGAGCAGTACTTC.